This T cell receptor beta chain came from a study of early T cells in non-severe SARS-CoV-2 infection. Study-level information: Chains were unpaired, as sequencing was done on bulk RNA from unsorted whole blood. Study findings and constraints: Matches to VDJdb favored anti-spike CD8 responses and missed private and CD4 specificities.

As to this clonotype: Its matching antigen is unknown.

With V trimmed by 7 bases and J by 4 bases, 5 bases remained unmatched. The CDR3 extends over 13 amino acids. Each cDNA molecule carried a unique molecular identifier. TCRdb reanalysed the 5' RACE reads using MiXCR and keeps one entry per CDR3 protein. The sample shows 55,000 to 75,000 distinct CDR3 sequences, 12% of them seen only once. The TCR was taken from an adult who was a healthcare worker with PCR-confirmed SARS-CoV-2 infection or an uninfected control (not recorded which). The sample comprised whole blood. The V gene is TRBV12-3 or TRBV12-4, the J gene TRBJ2-5; 8 bases align to TRBD2. The DNA for the CDR3 is TGTGCCAGCACCCTGGGACTAGGAGAGACCCAGTACTTC. Its translation: CASTLGLGETQYF.